The source of this T cell receptor beta chain is a study of control samples from healthy donors and cancer patients. Using immunoSEQ multiplex PCR, the repertoire was profiled, and TCRdb retains in-frame clones only, with some absent. The sample lists around 130,000 clones, more than 80% occurring once. Trimming left V 2 bases short and J 4 bases short, with 9 bases between. The CDR3 loop spans 13 amino acids. Germline V gene sequence: CDR1 GTSNPN, CDR2 SVGIG (reference sequence). The sequence was collected from a man aged 18-30 years in good health. This chain joins TRBV30 and TRBJ1-5; D not certain. Sequencing was performed on blood. As DNA, the CDR3 is TGTGCCTGGAGTAGGAGGCCTAATCAGCCCCAGCATTTT. It yields the protein CAWSRRPNQPQHF.